A selection of T cell receptor beta chains follows, all from one sample in a study of Graves' ophthalmopathy and Graves' hyperthyroidism. TCRdb reprocessed the multiplex PCR reads via MiXCR and lists one record per CDR3 protein. The profile shows 300,000 or so distinct CDR3 sequences, about a sixth of them singletons. The sample comprised peripheral blood. These TCRs come from an adult man with Graves' ophthalmopathy. CDR3s leave out the opening cysteine and the closing phenylalanine or tryptophan. The D gene is left open where the match is weak.

>TRBV6-6|NA|TRBJ1-1|11
ASRTPGNTEAF
>TRBV5-1|NA|TRBJ1-1|14
ASSWSPLYRNTEAF
>TRBV6-1|NA|TRBJ2-5|9
ASRFTETQY
>TRBV6-2/TRBV6-3|NA|TRBJ2-7|12
ASSSRYKVYEQY
>TRBV24-1|NA|TRBJ1-1|10
ASSGQNTEAF
>TRBV28|NA|TRBJ1-2|9
ASSDGTGYT
>TRBV6-5|TRBD1|TRBJ2-7|12
ASSYLDRGYEQY
>TRBV7-2|TRBD2|TRBJ2-5|12
ASSATSGPETQY
>TRBV6-2/TRBV6-3|NA|TRBJ2-7|12
ASSYYGNRGEQY
>TRBV9|TRBD2|TRBJ2-5|15
ASSARELAGGRETQY
>TRBV7-9|NA|TRBJ2-5|12
ASSLEWGGETQY
>TRBV7-9|TRBD2|TRBJ2-7|12
ASSISGRRPEQY
>TRBV19|NA|TRBJ1-1|11
ATARDTNTEAF
>TRBV6-5|TRBD2|TRBJ2-5|14
ASSYSSSGVGETQY
>TRBV7-9|NA|TRBJ1-1|17
ASRKARVFRRYEGIEAF
>TRBV6-5|TRBD1|TRBJ1-5|12
ASSSGQENQPQH
>TRBV20-1|NA|TRBJ1-1|11
SASLGSWTEAF
>TRBV7-9|NA|TRBJ2-5|13
ASSAFGASVETQY
>TRBV7-8|NA|TRBJ1-6|13
ASSLIVADNSPLH
>TRBV30|TRBD1|TRBJ1-2|14
AWSGTGGRNNYGYT
>TRBV6-5|TRBD1|TRBJ1-5|13
ASSYEGASNQPQH
>TRBV11-2|NA|TRBJ2-2|10
ASSLALGELF
>TRBV12-3/TRBV12-4|NA|TRBJ1-5|11
ASSSTAAQPQH
>TRBV4-1|NA|TRBJ2-7|12
ASSQGHDSYEQY
>TRBV7-9|NA|TRBJ2-7|12
ASSWGNREPEQY
>TRBV6-2/TRBV6-3|NA|TRBJ2-6|14
ASSYPGSAGANVLT
>TRBV20-1|NA|TRBJ2-7|16
SATELGTNSYGSYEQY
>TRBV20-1|NA|TRBJ2-6|9
VASGANVLT
>TRBV18|NA|TRBJ2-6|12
ASSPRSGANVLT
>TRBV24-1|TRBD1|TRBJ2-5|12
ATSRDRESETQY
>TRBV6-5|NA|TRBJ1-1|11
ASSWRENTEAF
>TRBV5-1|NA|TRBJ2-5|11
ASSFEVQETQY
>TRBV29-1|NA|TRBJ2-5|11
SVAGGSGETQY
>TRBV18|NA|TRBJ1-1|11
ASSPQANTEAF
>TRBV19|TRBD1|TRBJ2-2|17
ASSIAGTAQVVSTGELF
>TRBV11-1|NA|TRBJ2-7|13
ASSLGGRIVYKQY
>TRBV19|NA|TRBJ2-5|12
ASSIEAREETQY
>TRBV3-1|TRBD1|TRBJ2-7|13
ASSLPGQGFGEQY
>TRBV30|NA|TRBJ2-2|11
AWSVGGTGELF
>TRBV4-1|TRBD2|TRBJ2-7|18
ASSQETLSGTSGGNYEQY
>TRBV9|TRBD1|TRBJ2-7|11
ASSRDRGNEQY
>TRBV4-1|NA|TRBJ1-5|15
ASSQEERGSGNQPQH